The rows below give T cell receptor beta chains drawn from one sample of a study of low-dose radiotherapy and immunotherapy resistance in tumors. One entry per CDR3 protein results from TCRdb running MiXCR on the reads. Among more than 85,000 distinct CDR3 sequences listed, more than 7.5% were seen once. The source material was PBMCs, sampled before treatment. The source of these receptors is a male donor with prostate cancer. CDR3s include the opening cysteine and the closing phenylalanine or tryptophan. The order of the fields is J gene, D gene, clone size, V gene, CDR3 DNA, CDR3 protein. The D gene is left open where the match is weak. Clone size is shown for a subset of rows, as once, few, many or a class of expanded clone.

j_call: TRBJ2-3
d_call: .
clone_size: many
v_call: TRBV29-1
cdr3_nt: TGCAGCGTTCAGGGTCTTAACGAGGATACGCAGTATTTT
cdr3_aa: CSVQGLNEDTQYF

j_call: TRBJ2-7
d_call: TRBD1
clone_size: many
v_call: TRBV28
cdr3_nt: TGTGCCAGCACAGGGGGCTACGAGCAGTACTTC
cdr3_aa: CASTGGYEQYF

j_call: TRBJ1-5
d_call: .
clone_size: many
v_call: TRBV2
cdr3_nt: TGTGCCAGCACAGAGGGGGATCATAGCAATCAGCCCCAGCATTTT
cdr3_aa: CASTEGDHSNQPQHF

j_call: TRBJ2-7
d_call: TRBD1
clone_size: many
v_call: TRBV7-9
cdr3_nt: TGTGCCAGCAGCCGGACAGGGGCGGTCGAGCAGTACTTC
cdr3_aa: CASSRTGAVEQYF

j_call: TRBJ2-3
d_call: .
clone_size: many
v_call: TRBV28
cdr3_nt: TGTGCCAGCAGTTCCCGGACAGGAGGGGAGTATTTT
cdr3_aa: CASSSRTGGEYF

j_call: TRBJ1-5
d_call: .
clone_size: many
v_call: TRBV2
cdr3_nt: TGTGCCAGCAGTGAACAGGAGCTTAGCAATCAGCCCCAGCATTTT
cdr3_aa: CASSEQELSNQPQHF

j_call: TRBJ2-3
d_call: TRBD1
clone_size: .
v_call: TRBV5-1
cdr3_nt: TGCGCCAGCAGCGGCCAGGGGGTTGGCACAGATACGCAGTATTTT
cdr3_aa: CASSGQGVGTDTQYF

j_call: TRBJ1-5
d_call: .
clone_size: many
v_call: TRBV19
cdr3_nt: TGTGCCAGTAGTATACTCCGGGAGGAGGGGTATCAGCCCCAGCATTTT
cdr3_aa: CASSILREEGYQPQHF

j_call: TRBJ1-4
d_call: TRBD1
clone_size: many
v_call: TRBV2
cdr3_nt: TGTGCCAGCCGGATGACAGGGGTTGAAAAACTGTTTTTT
cdr3_aa: CASRMTGVEKLFF

j_call: TRBJ2-5
d_call: TRBD2
clone_size: many
v_call: TRBV20-1
cdr3_nt: TGCAGTGCTAGGGGGGGAGGGGCCTTCCAAGAGACCCAGTACTTC
cdr3_aa: CSARGGGAFQETQYF

j_call: TRBJ2-3
d_call: TRBD2
clone_size: few
v_call: TRBV20-1
cdr3_nt: TGCAGTACGGGACTAGCGGGAGGTATGGGTACGCAGTATTTT
cdr3_aa: CSTGLAGGMGTQYF

j_call: TRBJ1-1
d_call: .
clone_size: many
v_call: TRBV7-3
cdr3_nt: TGTGCCAGCAGCACGGGACAGAACACTGAAGCTTTCTTT
cdr3_aa: CASSTGQNTEAFF

j_call: TRBJ1-5
d_call: .
clone_size: many
v_call: TRBV28
cdr3_nt: TGTGCCAGCAGTTTATACCCCGGGACGGGGAATCAGCCCCAGCATTTT
cdr3_aa: CASSLYPGTGNQPQHF

j_call: TRBJ1-1
d_call: .
clone_size: many
v_call: TRBV7-8
cdr3_nt: TGTGCCAGCCGATCTCACTACGGCATGAACACTGAAGCTTTCTTT
cdr3_aa: CASRSHYGMNTEAFF

j_call: TRBJ1-5
d_call: .
clone_size: many
v_call: TRBV19
cdr3_nt: TGTGCCAGTAGTACCGACGGACGGTGGAAGCCCCAGCATTTT
cdr3_aa: CASSTDGRWKPQHF

j_call: TRBJ2-2
d_call: .
clone_size: many
v_call: TRBV28
cdr3_nt: TGTGCCAGCAGTTCCGTGGAATTACAGAATCGGAACACCGGGGAGCTGTTTTTT
cdr3_aa: CASSSVELQNRNTGELFF

j_call: TRBJ2-5
d_call: .
clone_size: many
v_call: TRBV20-1
cdr3_nt: TGCAGTGCTAGTAGGATGGAGAGCCAAGAGACCCAGTACTTC
cdr3_aa: CSASRMESQETQYF

j_call: TRBJ2-3
d_call: .
clone_size: many
v_call: TRBV19
cdr3_nt: TGTGCCAGTAGTATAGATCTGGTCGATACGCAGTATTTT
cdr3_aa: CASSIDLVDTQYF

j_call: TRBJ2-3
d_call: TRBD2
clone_size: many
v_call: TRBV7-2
cdr3_nt: TGTGCCAGCAGCCAACGCGGGAGGTCCGATACGCAGTATTTT
cdr3_aa: CASSQRGRSDTQYF

j_call: TRBJ2-1
d_call: TRBD2
clone_size: many
v_call: TRBV6-1
cdr3_nt: TGTGCCAGCAGGACGGAACTAGCGGAGTCCTCCTACAATGAGCAGTTCTTC
cdr3_aa: CASRTELAESSYNEQFF

j_call: TRBJ1-5
d_call: .
clone_size: many
v_call: TRBV5-1
cdr3_nt: TGCGCCAGCAGCTTAGGTTACAATCAGCCCCAGCATTTT
cdr3_aa: CASSLGYNQPQHF

j_call: TRBJ2-1
d_call: TRBD2
clone_size: .
v_call: TRBV5-4
cdr3_nt: TGTGCCAGCAGCTCGAGATCCGGGACTAGCGGTACGGAGCAGTTCTTC
cdr3_aa: CASSSRSGTSGTEQFF

j_call: TRBJ1-2
d_call: .
clone_size: many
v_call: TRBV18
cdr3_nt: TGTGCCAGCTCACCCCTTCGGGGGGATTTGGACGGCTACACCTTC
cdr3_aa: CASSPLRGDLDGYTF

j_call: TRBJ1-2
d_call: TRBD1
clone_size: many
v_call: TRBV6-4
cdr3_nt: TGTGCCAGCAGAGGGGGGACAGGGAACTATGGCTACACCTTC
cdr3_aa: CASRGGTGNYGYTF

j_call: TRBJ2-7
d_call: .
clone_size: many
v_call: TRBV20-1
cdr3_nt: TGCAGTGCTAGGGGTTCGCGCGAGCAGTACTTC
cdr3_aa: CSARGSREQYF

j_call: TRBJ2-7
d_call: .
clone_size: medium-sized
v_call: TRBV28
cdr3_nt: TGTGCCAGCAGTCGAGCTAGCGCCCTATCCTACGAGCAGTACTTC
cdr3_aa: CASSRASALSYEQYF

j_call: TRBJ2-2
d_call: .
clone_size: many
v_call: TRBV20-1
cdr3_nt: TGCAGTGCTATTGGCTTGAGCACCGGGGAGCTGTTTTTT
cdr3_aa: CSAIGLSTGELFF

j_call: TRBJ1-5
d_call: TRBD1
clone_size: many
v_call: TRBV6-2/TRBV6-3
cdr3_nt: TGTGCCAGCAAACCCTCAGGGGGCGAGCCGCCCCAGCATTTT
cdr3_aa: CASKPSGGEPPQHF

j_call: TRBJ2-1
d_call: .
clone_size: many
v_call: TRBV7-8
cdr3_nt: TGTGCCAGCAGCTTAGCGGTCGGGAGTTGGGATGAGCAGTTCTTC
cdr3_aa: CASSLAVGSWDEQFF

j_call: TRBJ2-5
d_call: .
clone_size: many
v_call: TRBV18
cdr3_nt: TGTGCCAGCTCACCGAGGGAAGGGTTAGAGACCCAGTACTTC
cdr3_aa: CASSPREGLETQYF

j_call: TRBJ2-7
d_call: .
clone_size: many
v_call: TRBV10-3
cdr3_nt: TGTGCCATCAGTGACGGCCCGGTCGAGCAGTACTTC
cdr3_aa: CAISDGPVEQYF

j_call: TRBJ1-1
d_call: .
clone_size: many
v_call: TRBV9
cdr3_nt: TGTGCCAGCAGCGCGTCGACGGTGGTTAACACTGAAGCTTTCTTT
cdr3_aa: CASSASTVVNTEAFF

j_call: TRBJ1-4
d_call: .
clone_size: many
v_call: TRBV5-1
cdr3_nt: TGCGCCAGCAGGGAGACAGTCGAAGAAAAACTGTTTTTT
cdr3_aa: CASRETVEEKLFF

j_call: TRBJ2-1
d_call: TRBD2
clone_size: many
v_call: TRBV30
cdr3_nt: TGTGCCTGGAGAATCGTAGCGGGAGGGTTGTTCGATGAGCAGTTCTTC
cdr3_aa: CAWRIVAGGLFDEQFF

j_call: TRBJ2-5
d_call: TRBD2
clone_size: .
v_call: TRBV20-1
cdr3_nt: TGCAGTGCAGCCAAACCGGGACTAGACCAAGAGACCCAGTACTTC
cdr3_aa: CSAAKPGLDQETQYF

j_call: TRBJ2-7
d_call: .
clone_size: many
v_call: TRBV4-3
cdr3_nt: TGCGCCAGCAGCCAAGGTTTAGTCCGAAACGAGCAGTACTTC
cdr3_aa: CASSQGLVRNEQYF

j_call: TRBJ2-3
d_call: TRBD2
clone_size: many
v_call: TRBV30
cdr3_nt: TGTGCCTGGAGTTCGGCCGGGACTAGCGGGATAAATACGCAGTATTTT
cdr3_aa: CAWSSAGTSGINTQYF

j_call: TRBJ1-5
d_call: TRBD1
clone_size: many
v_call: TRBV20-1
cdr3_nt: TGCAGTGCTGTACCCGGGACAGGGTGGTTTGGCAATCAGCCCCAGCATTTT
cdr3_aa: CSAVPGTGWFGNQPQHF

j_call: TRBJ2-1
d_call: .
clone_size: many
v_call: TRBV13
cdr3_nt: TGTGCCAGCAGCTTATTACGGGAGAGCGAATACAATGAGCAGTTCTTC
cdr3_aa: CASSLLRESEYNEQFF

j_call: TRBJ1-5
d_call: .
clone_size: many
v_call: TRBV28
cdr3_nt: TGTGCCAGCAGCTCCGGACAGCCTTCCCAGCCCCAGCATTTT
cdr3_aa: CASSSGQPSQPQHF

j_call: TRBJ2-5
d_call: TRBD2
clone_size: many
v_call: TRBV7-7
cdr3_nt: TGTGCCAGCAGCTCCGGGGGGTTGGAGACCCAGTACTTC
cdr3_aa: CASSSGGLETQYF

j_call: TRBJ2-5
d_call: .
clone_size: many
v_call: TRBV20-1
cdr3_nt: TGCAGTGCCTCTGGACTCCAAAGGGAGACCCAGTACTTC
cdr3_aa: CSASGLQRETQYF